This TCR beta chain appears in the sequencing data of a study of T cells in Graves' hyperthyroidism and ophthalmopathy. RNA transcripts served as the template for amplifying TCR beta CDR3 regions. Carried out on the TCR CDR3, a first-round RT-PCR used the HTBI primer set. A single record per CDR3 protein comes from TCRdb applying MiXCR to the multiplex PCR reads. This sample carries a few hundred thousand distinct CDR3 sequences, approximately 14% of them seen once, and the ten largest clones take under 7.5%. The V end lost 3 bases, the J end lost 4 bases, and 12 bases lay between the germline ends. CDR3 size: 14 residues. Germline CDR1 MNHEY, CDR2 SMNVEV (reference sequence). This clonotype showed up many times.

V usage is TRBV27 and J usage is TRBJ1-1; D is ambiguous. This sequence was found in a woman in her 30s with Graves' hyperthyroidism. The sequenced material came from blood. The CDR3: CASSFRKDGTEAFF. CDR3 DNA sequence: TGTGCCAGCAGTTTCCGCAAGGACGGCACTGAAGCTTTCTTT.